A single sample gave rise to the 25 T cell receptor beta chains below, sequenced in a study of blood T cell repertoires in COVID-19 (dated by TCRdb to the early 2020s). The library relied on the immunoSEQ multiplex PCR assay. TCRdb provides this immuneACCESS table in a form limited to in-frame rearrangements. Some clones are lacking; in checked studies, under half of them reflect an unresolved V gene, and why the rest are absent is not known. The sample table shows about 380,000 clones, and 85% are seen once. The ten top clones hold 3% to 4.5% of the sample. Sequenced: peripheral blood. All receptors come from a woman under 30 with acute or convalescent COVID-19.

This clone was picked up many times. The chain combines TRBV18 with TRBJ1-2; TRBD1 agrees at 7 bases. J gave up 2 bases and V 5 bases, and 2 bases lay outside the gene matches. The CDR3 totals 13 residues. CDR1 and CDR2 from the germline V gene are KGHSH and LQKENI. In DNA form, the CDR3 reads TGTGCCAGCTCAGAACAGGGGAACTATGGCTACACCTTC. It translates to CASSEQGNYGYTF.

This chain joins TRBV6-2 or TRBV6-3 and TRBJ1-6; 7 bases align to TRBD1. V shed 5 bases and J 6 bases; nucleotides not matched to a gene: 4. The CDR3 runs 14 residues. Germline V lookup: CDR1 MNHEY, CDR2 SVGEGT. As DNA, the CDR3 is TGTGCCAGCAGTACCGGGACAGCTAATTCACCCCTCCACTTT. Translated: CASSTGTANSPLHF.

The V call is TRBV12-3 or TRBV12-4, the J call TRBJ1-2, with D tentatively TRBD1 (5 bases). V was cut by 7 bases and J by 4 bases, with 10 bases left in between. The CDR3 is made up of 12 amino acids. CDR3 residues: CASTGGAYGYTF. DNA for the CDR3: TGTGCCAGCACCGGGGGAGCCTATGGCTACACCTTC.

This chain links TRBV3-1 (or the pseudogene TRBV3-2) with TRBJ2-5; TRBD1 aligns across 7 bases. This CDR3 contains 15 residues. V lost 1 base, J lost 3 bases, and 5 bases stayed unmatched. The germline V gene encodes CDR1 LGHDT and CDR2 YNNKEL (reference sequence). The CDR3 sequence: CASSQVGTAKETQYF. The CDR3 DNA is TGTGCCAGCAGCCAAGTCGGGACAGCCAAAGAGACCCAGTACTTC.

V gene TRBV5-8 combines with J gene TRBJ2-1; TRBD2 matches 9 bases. Germline-derived CDR1 and CDR2 are SGHTS and YDEGEE. With 3 bases clipped from V and 8 bases from J, the junction kept 15 bases outside the gene matches. CDR3 length equals 17 residues. This CDR3 is CASSSRTEASGVYEQFF. The CDR3 DNA reads TGTGCCAGCAGCTCTAGAACAGAGGCTAGCGGGGTATATGAGCAGTTCTTC.

This clone showed up just once. The gene calls are TRBV2 and TRBJ1-3; the match to TRBD1 covers 10 bases. CDR1 SNHLY and CDR2 FYNNEI come from the germline V gene. Trimming at V came to 6 bases and at J to 3 bases, leaving 2 bases not matched to a gene. This CDR3 comprises 14 residues. DNA for the CDR3: TGTGCCAGCAGAGGGACAGGGGTTGGAAACACCATATATTTT. This gives the protein CASRGTGVGNTIYF.

The genes are TRBV7-8 and TRBJ1-6, with TRBD1 matching over 11 bases. The V segment lost 4 bases and the J segment 0 bases; nucleotides outside the gene matches: 5. CDR1 is SGHVS and CDR2 is FQNEAQ in the germline V gene. The CDR3 consists of 18 residues. CDR3: CASSSRGQGVSYNSPLHF. The CDR3 DNA sequence: TGTGCCAGCAGCTCCCGGGGACAGGGGGTCTCCTATAATTCACCCCTCCACTTT.

The rearrangement joins TRBV5-5 to TRBJ1-3; a weak D match, TRBD1 (5 bases). The CDR3 runs 15 residues. The ends were cut back, 0 bases at V and 1 base at J, with 8 bases in the middle. The germline V gene has CDR1 SGHKS and CDR2 YYEKEE (reference sequence). The DNA for the CDR3 is TGTGCCAGCAGCTTGGATGCAGGGTCTGGAAACACCATATATTTT. It specifies CASSLDAGSGNTIYF.

V and J are TRBV19 and TRBJ2-6; TRBD1 aligns across 8 bases. The trim removed 6 bases at V and 2 bases at J, leaving 12 bases unmatched. Looked up from germline, CDR1 is LNHDA and CDR2 is SQIVND (reference sequence). The CDR3 has 18 amino acids. The CDR3 nucleotides read TGTGCCAGTAGCATTTTCGGGACAGGCCCCCCTGGGGCCAACGTCCTGACTTTC. Encoded protein: CASSIFGTGPPGANVLTF.

This clone was seen only once. The V gene is TRBV5-1, the J gene TRBJ1-2; a weak D match, TRBD1 (5 bases). V dropped 9 bases and J dropped 8 bases, with 17 bases sitting between them. CDR1 is SGHRS and CDR2 is YFSETQ in the germline V gene. This CDR3 region has 12 residues. CDR3 in amino acids: CATGEGGGGYTF. CDR3 bases: TGCGCCACAGGAGAAGGCGGGGGAGGCTACACCTTC.

The chain has TRBV6-5 and TRBJ1-2; 8 bases fit TRBD1. The length of the CDR3 is 15 residues. J lost 6 bases, V lost 6 bases, and 12 bases had no gene match. CDR1 is MNHEY and CDR2 is SVGAGI in the germline V gene. CDR3 nucleotides: TGTGCCAGCAGCAGAAACCGGGACAGGCCCAATGGCTACACCTTC. It encodes CASSRNRDRPNGYTF.

The chain carries TRBV5-1 and TRBJ2-7, with a possible D match to TRBD2 (6 bases). CDR1 and CDR2 (germline): SGHRS, YFSETQ. This CDR3 spans 13 amino acids. V was shortened by 2 bases and J by 3 bases, with 9 bases between the two germline ends. CDR3 loop: CASSFSGDYEQYF. In nucleotides, the CDR3 is TGCGCCAGCAGCTTTTCGGGGGACTACGAGCAGTACTTC.

J is TRBJ1-5 and V is TRBV6-1; D not certain. Germline CDR1 MNHNS, CDR2 SASEGT. Trimming shortened V by 1 base and J by 7 bases, and 11 bases separated the two germline ends. The CDR3 sequence is 14 residues long. DNA of the CDR3: TGTGCCAGCAGTGAAGGTGTGGAGGGACAGCCCCAGCATTTT. As protein: CASSEGVEGQPQHF.

V is TRBV9 and J is TRBJ1-2; D perhaps matches TRBD1 (6 bases). Germline values: CDR1 SGDLS, CDR2 YYNGEE. The germline V and J ends were trimmed by 0 bases and 6 bases, with 21 bases remaining between them. CDR3 size: 17 residues. In nucleotides, the CDR3 is TGTGCCAGCAGCGTAGAGGTCCAACAGGGCCTAGTGAATGGCTACACCTTC. Translating it yields CASSVEVQQGLVNGYTF.

This clone was seen more than once but under ten times. J is TRBJ1-1 and V is TRBV27; D not certain. The CDR3 contains 15 residues. From germline, CDR1 is MNHEY and CDR2 SMNVEV (reference sequence). V was pared by 5 bases and J by 7 bases, with 20 bases between. CDR3 residues: CASSPTSQVALEAFF. Written as DNA, the CDR3 is TGTGCCAGCAGTCCCACGAGTCAGGTGGCGCTTGAAGCTTTCTTT.

V usage is TRBV20-1 and J usage is TRBJ2-7, with 10 bases matching TRBD2. CDR1 is DFQATT and CDR2 is SNEGSKA in the germline V gene (reference sequence). J gave up 4 bases and V 3 bases, and 6 bases lay outside the gene matches. CDR3 size: 14 residues. CDR3 coding DNA: TGCAGTGCTAGTACTAGCGGGATTAGGTACGAGCAGTACTTC. Translated: CSASTSGIRYEQYF.

The chain couples TRBV5-1 to TRBJ2-1, with D possibly matching TRBD2 (5 bases). CDR1 SGHRS and CDR2 YFSETQ come from the germline V gene. V was shortened by 6 bases and J by 5 bases, with 15 bases between the two germline ends. This CDR3 contains 14 residues. The CDR3 spells CASTEVGSNNEQFF. The CDR3 DNA reads TGCGCCAGCACCGAAGTGGGGAGCAACAATGAGCAGTTCTTC.

The chain uses TRBV7-9 and TRBJ1-3, with 8 positions matching TRBD1. CDR1 SEHNR and CDR2 FQNEAQ come from the germline V gene (reference sequence). The CDR3 is 15 residues long. The V segment lost 1 base and the J segment 4 bases; nucleotides outside the gene matches: 3. The CDR3 DNA reads TGTGCCAGCAGCTTAGAGGGACAGGCAGGAAACACCATATATTTT. Translated: CASSLEGQAGNTIYF.

The DNA for the CDR3 is TGTGCCAGCAGGACGTTTCGGGGGGCGGGAAACACCATATATTTT. Translated, it gives CASRTFRGAGNTIYF. This chain uses TRBV6-5 with TRBJ1-3, with D perhaps TRBD1 (6 bases). The CDR3 spans 15 residues. Germline V lookup: CDR1 MNHEY, CDR2 SVGAGI. V was cut by 6 bases and J by 4 bases, with 16 bases left in between.

This chain joins TRBV5-1 and TRBJ1-1; no clear D. This CDR3 spans 13 amino acids. Germline lookup yields CDR1 SGHRS and CDR2 YFSETQ. V was trimmed by 2 bases and J by 3 bases, leaving 8 bases between them. The CDR3 sequence is CASSLVRDTEAFF. Written as DNA, the CDR3 is TGCGCCAGCAGCTTAGTGAGGGACACTGAAGCTTTCTTT.

The chain recombines TRBV7-2 with TRBJ1-2; possible D gene TRBD1, 6 bases. Germline lookup yields CDR1 SGHTA and CDR2 FQGNSA. This CDR3 contains 13 residues. V lost 5 bases, J lost 8 bases, and 15 bases lay in between. The CDR3 DNA sequence: TGTGCCAGCAGCCTCTACAGGGCCTGGGGCTACACCTTC. Its protein is CASSLYRAWGYTF.

This clone was seen a few times. The chain is built from TRBV18 and TRBJ2-7; D is uncertain. Per the germline V gene, CDR1 is KGHSH and CDR2 is LQKENI. The CDR3 consists of 13 residues. The V end lost 2 bases, the J end lost 3 bases, and 8 bases lay between the germline ends. CDR3 in DNA: TGTGCCAGCTCACCAACAGAAGACTACGAGCAGTACTTC. Residues: CASSPTEDYEQYF.

V and J are TRBV25-1 and TRBJ1-1; D possibly corresponds to TRBD1 (6 bases). This CDR3 comprises 16 residues. V gave up 5 bases and J gave up 3 bases, with 19 bases separating them. Germline CDR1 MGHDK, CDR2 SYGVNS. The CDR3 loop reads CASSPHRESGDTEAFF. CDR3 DNA: TGTGCCAGCAGTCCTCACAGGGAGAGTGGTGACACTGAAGCTTTCTTT.

This clone was observed a handful of times. The chain carries TRBV7-9 and TRBJ1-2; D is undetermined. V dropped 0 bases and J dropped 2 bases, with 10 bases sitting between them. The CDR3 has 15 amino acids. Germline CDR1 reads SEHNR; CDR2 reads FQNEAQ (reference sequence). The CDR3 DNA sequence: TGTGCCAGCAGCTTAGCTTATGGAGGAAACTATGGCTACACCTTC. This sequence encodes CASSLAYGGNYGYTF.

This chain connects TRBV15 to TRBJ2-3; 9 nucleotides align to TRBD2. V was pared by 5 bases and J by 5 bases, with 2 bases of the junction left unmatched. The CDR3 has 13 amino acids. Germline V gives CDR1 LNHNV, CDR2 YYDKDF (reference sequence). CDR3 residues: CATSLSGGDTQYF. The CDR3 DNA reads TGTGCCACCAGCCTTAGCGGGGGAGATACGCAGTATTTT.